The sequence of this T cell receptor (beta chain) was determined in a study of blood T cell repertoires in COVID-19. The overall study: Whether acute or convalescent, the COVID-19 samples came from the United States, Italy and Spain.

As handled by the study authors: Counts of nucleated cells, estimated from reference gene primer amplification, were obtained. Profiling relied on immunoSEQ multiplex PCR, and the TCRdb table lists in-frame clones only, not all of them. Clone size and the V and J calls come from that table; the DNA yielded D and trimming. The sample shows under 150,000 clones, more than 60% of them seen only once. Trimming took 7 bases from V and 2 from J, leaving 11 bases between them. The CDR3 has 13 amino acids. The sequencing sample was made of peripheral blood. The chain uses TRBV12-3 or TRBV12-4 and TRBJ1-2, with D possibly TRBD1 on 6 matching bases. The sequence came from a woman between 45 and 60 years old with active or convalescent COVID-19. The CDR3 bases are TGTGCCAGCAAAAACGGACAGAACTATGGCTACACCTTC. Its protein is CASKNGQNYGYTF.